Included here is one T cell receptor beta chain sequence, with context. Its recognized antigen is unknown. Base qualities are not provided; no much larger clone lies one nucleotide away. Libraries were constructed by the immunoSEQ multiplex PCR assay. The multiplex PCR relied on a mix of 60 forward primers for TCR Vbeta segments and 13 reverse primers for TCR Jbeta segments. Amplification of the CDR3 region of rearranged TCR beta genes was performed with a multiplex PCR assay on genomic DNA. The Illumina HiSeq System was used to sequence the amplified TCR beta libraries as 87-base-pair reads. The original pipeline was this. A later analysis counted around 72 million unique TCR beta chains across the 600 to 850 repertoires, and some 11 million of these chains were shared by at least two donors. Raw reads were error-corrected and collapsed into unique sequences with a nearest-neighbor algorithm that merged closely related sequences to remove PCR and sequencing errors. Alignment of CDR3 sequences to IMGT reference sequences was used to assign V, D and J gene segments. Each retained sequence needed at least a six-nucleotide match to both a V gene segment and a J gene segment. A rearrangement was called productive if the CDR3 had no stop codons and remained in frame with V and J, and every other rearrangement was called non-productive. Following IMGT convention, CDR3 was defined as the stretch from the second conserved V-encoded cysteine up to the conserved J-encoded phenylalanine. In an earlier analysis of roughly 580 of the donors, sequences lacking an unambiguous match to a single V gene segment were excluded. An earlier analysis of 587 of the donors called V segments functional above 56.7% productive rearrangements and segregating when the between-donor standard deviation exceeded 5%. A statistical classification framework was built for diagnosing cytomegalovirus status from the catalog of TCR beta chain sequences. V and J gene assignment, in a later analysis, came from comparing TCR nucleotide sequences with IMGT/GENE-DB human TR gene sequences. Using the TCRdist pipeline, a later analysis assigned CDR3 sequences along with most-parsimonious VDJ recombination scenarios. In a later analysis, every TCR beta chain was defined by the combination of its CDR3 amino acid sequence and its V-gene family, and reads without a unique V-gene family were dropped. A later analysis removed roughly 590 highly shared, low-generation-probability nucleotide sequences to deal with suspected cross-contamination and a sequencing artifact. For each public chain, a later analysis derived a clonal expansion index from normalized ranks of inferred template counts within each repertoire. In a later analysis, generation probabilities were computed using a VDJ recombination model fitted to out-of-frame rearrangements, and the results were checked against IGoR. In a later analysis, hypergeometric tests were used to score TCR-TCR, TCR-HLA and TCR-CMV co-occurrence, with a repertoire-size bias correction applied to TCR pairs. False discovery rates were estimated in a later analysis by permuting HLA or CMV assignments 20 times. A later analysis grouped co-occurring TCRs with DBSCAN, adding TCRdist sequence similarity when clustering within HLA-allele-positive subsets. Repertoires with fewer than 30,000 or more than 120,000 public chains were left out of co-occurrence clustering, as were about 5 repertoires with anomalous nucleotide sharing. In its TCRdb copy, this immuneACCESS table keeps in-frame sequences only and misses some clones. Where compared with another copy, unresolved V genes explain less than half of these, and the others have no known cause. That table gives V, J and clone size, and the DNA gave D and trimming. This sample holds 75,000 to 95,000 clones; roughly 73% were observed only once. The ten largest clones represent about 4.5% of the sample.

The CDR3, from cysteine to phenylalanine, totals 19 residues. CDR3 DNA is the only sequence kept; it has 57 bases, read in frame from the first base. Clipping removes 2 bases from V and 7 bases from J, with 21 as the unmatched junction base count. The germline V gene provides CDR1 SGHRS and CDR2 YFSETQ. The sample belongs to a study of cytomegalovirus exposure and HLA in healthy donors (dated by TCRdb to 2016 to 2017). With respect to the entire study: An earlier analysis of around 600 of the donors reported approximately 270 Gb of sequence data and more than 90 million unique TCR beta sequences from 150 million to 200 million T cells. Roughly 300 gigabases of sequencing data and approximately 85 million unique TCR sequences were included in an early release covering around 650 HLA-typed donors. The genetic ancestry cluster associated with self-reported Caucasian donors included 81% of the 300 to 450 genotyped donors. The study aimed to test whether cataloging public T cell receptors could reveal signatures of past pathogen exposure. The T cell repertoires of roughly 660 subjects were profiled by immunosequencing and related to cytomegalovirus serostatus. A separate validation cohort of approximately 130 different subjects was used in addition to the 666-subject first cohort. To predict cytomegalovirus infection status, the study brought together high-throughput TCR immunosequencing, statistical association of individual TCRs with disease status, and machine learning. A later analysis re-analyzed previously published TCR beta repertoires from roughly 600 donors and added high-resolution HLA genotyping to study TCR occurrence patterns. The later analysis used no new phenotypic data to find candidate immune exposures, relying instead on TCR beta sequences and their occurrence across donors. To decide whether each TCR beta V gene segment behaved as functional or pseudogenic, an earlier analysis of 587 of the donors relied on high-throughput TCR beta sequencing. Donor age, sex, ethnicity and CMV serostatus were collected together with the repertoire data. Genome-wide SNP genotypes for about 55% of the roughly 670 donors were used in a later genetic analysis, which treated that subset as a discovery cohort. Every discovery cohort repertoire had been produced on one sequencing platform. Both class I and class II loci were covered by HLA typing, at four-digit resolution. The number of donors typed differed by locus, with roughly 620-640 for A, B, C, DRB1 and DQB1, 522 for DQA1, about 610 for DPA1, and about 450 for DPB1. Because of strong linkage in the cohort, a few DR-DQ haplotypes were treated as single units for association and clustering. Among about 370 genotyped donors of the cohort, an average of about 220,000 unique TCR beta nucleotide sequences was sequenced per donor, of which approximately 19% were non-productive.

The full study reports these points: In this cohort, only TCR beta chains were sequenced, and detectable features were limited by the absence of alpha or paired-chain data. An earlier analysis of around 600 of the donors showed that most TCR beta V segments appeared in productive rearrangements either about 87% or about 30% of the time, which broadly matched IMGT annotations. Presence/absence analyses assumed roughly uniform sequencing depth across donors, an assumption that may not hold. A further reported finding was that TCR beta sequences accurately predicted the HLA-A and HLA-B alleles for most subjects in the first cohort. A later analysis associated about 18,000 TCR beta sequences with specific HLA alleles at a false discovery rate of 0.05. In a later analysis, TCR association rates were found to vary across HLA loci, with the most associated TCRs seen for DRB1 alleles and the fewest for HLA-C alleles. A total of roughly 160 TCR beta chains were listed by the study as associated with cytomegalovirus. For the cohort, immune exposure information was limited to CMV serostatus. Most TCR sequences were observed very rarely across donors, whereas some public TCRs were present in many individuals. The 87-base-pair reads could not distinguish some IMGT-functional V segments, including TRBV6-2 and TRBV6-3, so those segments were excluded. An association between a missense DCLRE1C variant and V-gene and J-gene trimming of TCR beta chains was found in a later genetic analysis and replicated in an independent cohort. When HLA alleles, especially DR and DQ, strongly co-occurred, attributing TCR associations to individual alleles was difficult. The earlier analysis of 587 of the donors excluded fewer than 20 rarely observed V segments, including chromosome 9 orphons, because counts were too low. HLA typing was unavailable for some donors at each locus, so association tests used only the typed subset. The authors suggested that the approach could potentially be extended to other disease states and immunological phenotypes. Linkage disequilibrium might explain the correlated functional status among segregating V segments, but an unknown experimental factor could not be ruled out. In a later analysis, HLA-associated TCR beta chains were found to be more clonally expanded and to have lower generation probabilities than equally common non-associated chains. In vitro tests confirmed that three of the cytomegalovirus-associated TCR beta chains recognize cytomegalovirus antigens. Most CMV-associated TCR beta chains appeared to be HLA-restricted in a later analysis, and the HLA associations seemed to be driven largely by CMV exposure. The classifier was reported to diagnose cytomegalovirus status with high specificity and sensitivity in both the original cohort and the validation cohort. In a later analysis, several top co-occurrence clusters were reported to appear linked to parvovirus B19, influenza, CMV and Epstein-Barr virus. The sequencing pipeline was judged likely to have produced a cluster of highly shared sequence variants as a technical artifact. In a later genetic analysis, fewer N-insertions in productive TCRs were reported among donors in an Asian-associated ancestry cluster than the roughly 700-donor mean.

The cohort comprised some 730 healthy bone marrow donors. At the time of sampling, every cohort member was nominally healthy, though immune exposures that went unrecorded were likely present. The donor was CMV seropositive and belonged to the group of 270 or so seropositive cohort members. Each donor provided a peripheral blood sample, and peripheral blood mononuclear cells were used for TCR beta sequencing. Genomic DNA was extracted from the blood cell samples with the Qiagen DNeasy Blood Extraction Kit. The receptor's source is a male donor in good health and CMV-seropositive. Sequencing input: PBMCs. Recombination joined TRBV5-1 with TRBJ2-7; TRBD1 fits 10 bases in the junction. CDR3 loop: CASSFVSSGTGAGYKEQYF. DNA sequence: TGCGCCAGCAGCTTCGTTTCCTCCGGGACAGGGGCCGGGTATAAAGAGCAGTACTTC.